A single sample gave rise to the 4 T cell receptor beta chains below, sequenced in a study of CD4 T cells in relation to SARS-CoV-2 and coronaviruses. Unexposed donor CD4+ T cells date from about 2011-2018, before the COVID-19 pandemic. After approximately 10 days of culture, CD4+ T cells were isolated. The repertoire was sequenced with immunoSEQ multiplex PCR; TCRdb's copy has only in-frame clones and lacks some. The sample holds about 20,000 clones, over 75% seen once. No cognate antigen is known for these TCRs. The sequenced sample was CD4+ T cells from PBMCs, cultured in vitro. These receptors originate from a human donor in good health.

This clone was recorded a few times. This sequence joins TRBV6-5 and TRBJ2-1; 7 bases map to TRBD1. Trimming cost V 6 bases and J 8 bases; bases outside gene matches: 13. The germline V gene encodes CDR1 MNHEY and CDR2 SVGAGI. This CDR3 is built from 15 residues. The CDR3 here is CASRDSGTVFDEQFF. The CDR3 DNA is TGTGCCAGCAGAGACTCCGGGACAGTTTTCGATGAGCAGTTCTTC.

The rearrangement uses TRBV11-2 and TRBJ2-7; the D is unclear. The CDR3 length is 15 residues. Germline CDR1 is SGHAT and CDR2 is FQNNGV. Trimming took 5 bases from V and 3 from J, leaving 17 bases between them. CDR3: CASSHRRPFLYEQYF. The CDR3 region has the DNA TGTGCCAGCAGCCACCGTCGGCCCTTTCTCTACGAGCAGTACTTC.

Here the CDR3 reads CASSSGRTGVTDTQYF. CDR3 DNA sequence: TGTGCCAGCAGCTCGGGGCGTACAGGGGTCACAGATACGCAGTATTTT. The chain uses TRBV5-4 and TRBJ2-3, with 7 bases matching TRBD1. Unmatched junction bases numbered 9, after V lost 3 bases and J lost 2 bases. CDR1 is SGHNT and CDR2 is YYREEE in the germline V gene (reference sequence). CDR3 size: 16 residues.

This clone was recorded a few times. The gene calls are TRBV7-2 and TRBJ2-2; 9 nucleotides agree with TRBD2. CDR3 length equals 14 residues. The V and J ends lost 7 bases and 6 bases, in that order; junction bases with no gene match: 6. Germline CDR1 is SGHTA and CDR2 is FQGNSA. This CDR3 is CASKGTSLAGELFF. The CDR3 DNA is TGTGCCAGCAAAGGGACTAGCTTAGCCGGGGAGCTGTTTTTT.